This paragraph covers one T cell receptor beta chain sequence. The data were taken from a study of Graves' ophthalmopathy and Graves' hyperthyroidism. This CDR3 contains 16 residues. J was trimmed by 8 bases and V by 5 bases; bases with no gene match: 13. Germline assignment: CDR1 ENHRY and CDR2 SYGVKD. Clinical symptoms, serum thyroxine, TRAb, thyroid ultrasound and orbital computed tomography were relied on for diagnosis. From RNA, the CDR3 regions of TCR beta chains were amplified and sequenced. After a first-round RT-PCR with HTBI primers, a second-round multiplex PCR was run. Via MiXCR, TCRdb re-called the multiplex PCR reads, giving one row per CDR3 protein. The sample holds roughly 380,000 distinct CDR3 sequences, 15% seen once.

The receptor's source is a woman under 30 with stable Graves' hyperthyroidism. The chain recombines TRBV10-3 with TRBJ2-2; 8 bases match TRBD2. Sequencing was done on a sample of peripheral blood. The CDR3, as DNA: TGTGCCATCAGTCCGGGACTAGGATCCACAGGGGGGGAGCTGTTTTTT. Its translation is CAISPGLGSTGGELFF.